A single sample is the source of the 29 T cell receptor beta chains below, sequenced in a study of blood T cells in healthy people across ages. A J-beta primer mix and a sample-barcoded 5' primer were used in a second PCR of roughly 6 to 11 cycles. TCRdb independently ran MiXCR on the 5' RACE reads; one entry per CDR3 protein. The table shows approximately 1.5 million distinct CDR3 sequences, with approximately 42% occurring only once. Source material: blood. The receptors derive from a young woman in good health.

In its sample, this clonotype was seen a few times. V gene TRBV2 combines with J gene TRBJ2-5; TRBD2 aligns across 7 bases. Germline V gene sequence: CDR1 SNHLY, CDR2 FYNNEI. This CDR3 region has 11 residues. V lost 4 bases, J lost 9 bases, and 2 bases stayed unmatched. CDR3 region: CASSVGGAQYF. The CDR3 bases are TGTGCCAGCAGTGTTGGGGGGGCCCAGTACTTC.

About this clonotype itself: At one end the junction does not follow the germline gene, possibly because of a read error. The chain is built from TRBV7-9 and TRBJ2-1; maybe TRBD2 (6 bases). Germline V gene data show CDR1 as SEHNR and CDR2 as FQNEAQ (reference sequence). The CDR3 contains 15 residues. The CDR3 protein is CASRAVGTRHNEHFF. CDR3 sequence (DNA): TGTGCCAGCAGGGCCGTGGGGACTCGTCACAATGAGCACTTCTTC.

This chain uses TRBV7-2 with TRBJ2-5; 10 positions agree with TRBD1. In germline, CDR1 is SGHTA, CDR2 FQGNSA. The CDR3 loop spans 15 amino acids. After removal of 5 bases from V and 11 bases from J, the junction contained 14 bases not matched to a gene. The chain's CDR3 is CASSPGQGRNNEQYF. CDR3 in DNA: TGTGCCAGCAGCCCGGGACAGGGGAGGAACAATGAGCAGTACTTC.

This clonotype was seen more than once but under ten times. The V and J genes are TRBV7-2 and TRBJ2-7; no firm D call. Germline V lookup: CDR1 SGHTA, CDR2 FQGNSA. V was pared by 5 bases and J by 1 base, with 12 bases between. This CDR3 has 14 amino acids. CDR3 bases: TGTGCCAGCAGCCCCCAATCCCCTTCCTACGAGCAGTACTTC. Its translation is CASSPQSPSYEQYF.

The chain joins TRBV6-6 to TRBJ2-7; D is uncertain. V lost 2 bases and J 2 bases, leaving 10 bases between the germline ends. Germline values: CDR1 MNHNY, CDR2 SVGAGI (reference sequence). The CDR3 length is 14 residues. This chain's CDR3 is CASSYGNGPYEQYF. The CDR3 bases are TGTGCCAGCAGTTACGGCAACGGTCCCTACGAGCAGTACTTC.

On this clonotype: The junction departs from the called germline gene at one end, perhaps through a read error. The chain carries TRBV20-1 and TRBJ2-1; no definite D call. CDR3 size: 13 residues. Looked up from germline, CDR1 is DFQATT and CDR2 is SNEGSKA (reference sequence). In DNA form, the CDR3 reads TGCAGTGCTAGGCCGTGGAGCTACAAGGAGCAGTTCTTC. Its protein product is CSARPWSYKEQFF.

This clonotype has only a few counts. This CDR3 is CASRDDRSYNEQFF. The CDR3, as DNA: TGTGCCAGCAGAGATGACAGGAGTTACAATGAGCAGTTCTTC. The chain combines TRBV12-3 or TRBV12-4 with TRBJ2-1; maybe TRBD1 (6 bases). V was shortened by 6 bases and J by 4 bases, with 13 bases between the two germline ends. This CDR3 comprises 14 residues.

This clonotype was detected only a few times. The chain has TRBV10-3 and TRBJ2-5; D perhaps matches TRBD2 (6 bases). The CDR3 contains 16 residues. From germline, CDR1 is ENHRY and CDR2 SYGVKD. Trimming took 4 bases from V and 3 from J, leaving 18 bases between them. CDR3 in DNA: TGTGCCATCAGTGGGGGGGACCTCGGGCGTAAAGAGACCCAGTACTTC. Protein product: CAISGGDLGRKETQYF.

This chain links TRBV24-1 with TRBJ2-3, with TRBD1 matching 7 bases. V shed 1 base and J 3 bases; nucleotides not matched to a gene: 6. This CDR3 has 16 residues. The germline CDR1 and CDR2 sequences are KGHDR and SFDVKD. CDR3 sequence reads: CATSDLTGDSTDTQYF. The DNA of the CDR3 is TGTGCCACCAGTGATTTAACAGGGGATTCGACAGATACGCAGTATTTT.

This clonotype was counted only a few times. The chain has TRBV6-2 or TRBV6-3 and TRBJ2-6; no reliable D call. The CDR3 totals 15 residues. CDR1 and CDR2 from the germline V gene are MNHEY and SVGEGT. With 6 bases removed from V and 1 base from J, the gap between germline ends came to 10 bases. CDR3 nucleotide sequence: TGTGCCAGCAGAACAGATCGATCTGGGGCCAACGTCCTGACTTTC. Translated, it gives CASRTDRSGANVLTF.

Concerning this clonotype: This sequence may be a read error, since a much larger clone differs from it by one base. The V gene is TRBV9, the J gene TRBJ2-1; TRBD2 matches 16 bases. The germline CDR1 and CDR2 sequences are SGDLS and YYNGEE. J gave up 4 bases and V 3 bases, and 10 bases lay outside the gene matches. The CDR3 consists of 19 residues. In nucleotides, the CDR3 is TGTGCCAGCAGCGCCGCCGGGACTAGCGGGAGGGCATCATACAATGAGCAGTTCTTC. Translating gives CASSAAGTSGRASYNEQFF. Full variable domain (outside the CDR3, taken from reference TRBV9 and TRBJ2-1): DSGVTQTPKHLITATGQRVTLRCSPRSGDLSVYWYQQSLDQGLQFLIQYYNGEERAKGNILERFSAQQFPDLHSELNLSSLELGDSALYFCASSAAGTSGRASYNEQFFGPGTRLTVL.

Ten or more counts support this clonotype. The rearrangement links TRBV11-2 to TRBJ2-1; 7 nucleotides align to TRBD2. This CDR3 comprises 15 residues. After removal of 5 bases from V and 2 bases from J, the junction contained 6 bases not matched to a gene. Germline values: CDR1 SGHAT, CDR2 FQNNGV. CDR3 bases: TGTGCCAGCAGCACGACTAGCACCCCCTACAATGAGCAGTTCTTC. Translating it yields CASSTTSTPYNEQFF.

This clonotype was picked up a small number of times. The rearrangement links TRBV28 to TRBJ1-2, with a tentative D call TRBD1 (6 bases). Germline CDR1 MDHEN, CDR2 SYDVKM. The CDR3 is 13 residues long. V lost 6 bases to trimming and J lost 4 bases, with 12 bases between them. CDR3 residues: CASSRKGVYGYTF. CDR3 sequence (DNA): TGTGCCAGCAGCCGAAAGGGGGTCTATGGCTACACCTTC.

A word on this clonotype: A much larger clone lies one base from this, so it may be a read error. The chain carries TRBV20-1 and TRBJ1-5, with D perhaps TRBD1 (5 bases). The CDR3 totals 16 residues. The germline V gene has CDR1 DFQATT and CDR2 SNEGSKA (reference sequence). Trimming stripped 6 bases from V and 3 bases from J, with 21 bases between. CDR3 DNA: TGCAGTGCCCGGATAGAAGGGACTTATACCAATCAGCCCCAGCATTTT. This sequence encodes CSARIEGTYTNQPQHF.

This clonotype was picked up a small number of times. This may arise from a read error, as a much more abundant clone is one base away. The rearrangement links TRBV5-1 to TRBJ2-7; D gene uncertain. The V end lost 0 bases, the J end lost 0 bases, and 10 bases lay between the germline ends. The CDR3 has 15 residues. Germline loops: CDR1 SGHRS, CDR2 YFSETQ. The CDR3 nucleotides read TGCGCCAGCAGCTTGGCCGGGCTTCGCTCCTACGAGCAGTACTTC. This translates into CASSLAGLRSYEQYF. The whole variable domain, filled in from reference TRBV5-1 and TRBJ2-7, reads KAGVTQTPRYLIKTRGQQVTLSCSPISGHRSVSWYQQTPGQGLQFLFEYFSETQRNKGNFPGRFSGRQFSNSRSEMNVSTLELGDSALYLCASSLAGLRSYEQYFGPGTRLTVT.

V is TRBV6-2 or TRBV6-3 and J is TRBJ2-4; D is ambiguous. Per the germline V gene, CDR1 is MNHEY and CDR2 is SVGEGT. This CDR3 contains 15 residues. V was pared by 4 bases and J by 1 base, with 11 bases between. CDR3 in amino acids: CASSLGNLAKNIQYF. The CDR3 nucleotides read TGTGCCAGCAGTTTAGGGAATCTCGCCAAAAACATTCAGTACTTC.

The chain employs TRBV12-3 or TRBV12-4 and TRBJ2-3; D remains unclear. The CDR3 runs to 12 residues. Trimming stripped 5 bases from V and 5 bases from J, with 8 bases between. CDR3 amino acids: CASSEQRDTQYF. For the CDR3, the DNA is TGTGCCAGCAGTGAACAGAGAGATACGCAGTATTTT.

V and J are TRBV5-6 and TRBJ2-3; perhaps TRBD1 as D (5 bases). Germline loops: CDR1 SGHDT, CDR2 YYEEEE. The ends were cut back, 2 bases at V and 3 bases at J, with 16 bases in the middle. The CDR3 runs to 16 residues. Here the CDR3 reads CASSFLRGRLTDTQYF. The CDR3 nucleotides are TGTGCCAGCAGCTTTCTTAGGGGAAGGCTTACAGATACGCAGTATTTT.

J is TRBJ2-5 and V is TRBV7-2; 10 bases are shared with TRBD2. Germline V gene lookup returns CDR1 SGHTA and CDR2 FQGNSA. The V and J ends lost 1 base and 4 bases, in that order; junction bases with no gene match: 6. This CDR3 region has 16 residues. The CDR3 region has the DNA TGTGCCAGCAGCTTAGTCCCTAGCGGGGGAACAGAGACCCAGTACTTC. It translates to CASSLVPSGGTETQYF.

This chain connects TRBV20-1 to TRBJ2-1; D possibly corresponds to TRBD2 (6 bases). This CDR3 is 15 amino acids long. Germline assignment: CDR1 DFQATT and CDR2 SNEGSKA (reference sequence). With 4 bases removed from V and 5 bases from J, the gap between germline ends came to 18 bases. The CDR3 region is CSANPRRVWHNEQFF. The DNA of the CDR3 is TGCAGTGCTAACCCCCGGAGGGTTTGGCACAATGAGCAGTTCTTC.

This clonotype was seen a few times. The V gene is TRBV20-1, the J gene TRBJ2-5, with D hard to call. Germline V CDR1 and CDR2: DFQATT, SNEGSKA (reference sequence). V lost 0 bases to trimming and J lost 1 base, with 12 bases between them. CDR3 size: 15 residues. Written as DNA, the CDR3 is TGCAGTGCTAGAGATCGGATAGATACCCAAGAGACCCAGTACTTC. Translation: CSARDRIDTQETQYF.

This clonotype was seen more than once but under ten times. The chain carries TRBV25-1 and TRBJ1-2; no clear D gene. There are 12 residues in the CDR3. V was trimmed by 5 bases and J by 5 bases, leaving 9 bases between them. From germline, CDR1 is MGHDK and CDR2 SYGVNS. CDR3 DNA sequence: TGTGCCAGCAGTACTTTAGAGTATGGCTACACCTTC. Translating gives CASSTLEYGYTF.

The CDR3 loop is CASRPTSGYEQYF. The CDR3 region has the DNA TGTGCCAGCAGGCCTACTAGCGGTTACGAGCAGTACTTC. This chain joins TRBV6-2 or TRBV6-3 and TRBJ2-7; 8 positions match TRBD2. The CDR3 has 13 amino acids. V shed 6 bases, J shed 4 bases, and the junction held 5 bases outside the gene matches. CDR1 MNHEY and CDR2 SVGEGT come from the germline V gene.

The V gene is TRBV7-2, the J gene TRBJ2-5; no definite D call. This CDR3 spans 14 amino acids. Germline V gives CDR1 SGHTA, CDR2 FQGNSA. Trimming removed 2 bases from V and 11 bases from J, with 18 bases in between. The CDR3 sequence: CASSLPQPRNEQYF. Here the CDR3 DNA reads TGTGCCAGCAGCTTACCCCAACCCCGCAATGAGCAGTACTTC.

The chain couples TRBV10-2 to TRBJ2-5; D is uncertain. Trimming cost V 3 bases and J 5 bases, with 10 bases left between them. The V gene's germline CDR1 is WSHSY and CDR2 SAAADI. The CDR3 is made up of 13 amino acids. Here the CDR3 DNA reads TGCGCCAGCAGTGATACCCGCGAGGAGACCCAGTACTTC. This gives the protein CASSDTREETQYF.

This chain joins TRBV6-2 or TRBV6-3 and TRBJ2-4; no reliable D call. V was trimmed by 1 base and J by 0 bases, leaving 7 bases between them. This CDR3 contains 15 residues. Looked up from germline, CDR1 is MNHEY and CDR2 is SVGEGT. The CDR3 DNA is TGTGCCAGCAGTTACTTGGATATAGCCAAAAACATTCAGTACTTC. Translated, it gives CASSYLDIAKNIQYF.

The CDR3 DNA is TGCGCCAGCAGCTTTGTAGGACAGGGAGAAGAGACCCAGTACTTC. Translation: CASSFVGQGEETQYF. The rearrangement links TRBV5-1 to TRBJ2-5; 8 positions match TRBD1. CDR1 is SGHRS and CDR2 is YFSETQ in the germline V gene. Trimming at V came to 2 bases and at J to 3 bases, leaving 6 bases not matched to a gene. CDR3 length equals 15 residues.

For the CDR3, the DNA is TGTGCCAGCGGCAATGGGGGGTACGAGCAGTACTTC. The encoded protein is CASGNGGYEQYF. The rearrangement links TRBV27 to TRBJ2-7; D possibly corresponds to TRBD2 (6 bases). Germline lookup yields CDR1 MNHEY and CDR2 SMNVEV (reference sequence). This CDR3 comprises 12 residues. Trimming cost V 8 bases and J 4 bases, with 12 bases left between them.

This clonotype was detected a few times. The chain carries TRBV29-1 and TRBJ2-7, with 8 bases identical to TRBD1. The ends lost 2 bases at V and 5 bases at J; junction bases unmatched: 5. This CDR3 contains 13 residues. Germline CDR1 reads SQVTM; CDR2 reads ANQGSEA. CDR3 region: CSVETGQVDEQYF. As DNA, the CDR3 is TGCAGCGTTGAAACGGGACAGGTCGACGAGCAGTACTTC.